A single sample is the source of the 17 T cell receptor beta chains below, sequenced in a study of T-cell memory formation after mild COVID-19. MiXCR, applied by TCRdb to the 5' RACE reads, yields one record per CDR3 protein. The profile shows around 300,000 distinct CDR3 sequences, approximately 15% of them singletons. The material sequenced was PBMCs or a T cell subset sorted from them (not recorded which). The receptors were sampled from a man between 18 and 29 years old who had mild COVID-19 (a few samples of this study predate the infection). Cell type and time point are not known.

The sample holds many counts of this clonotype. The V and J genes are TRBV7-6 and TRBJ1-3; D call uncertain. Deletions cut 5 bases from V and 0 bases from J, with 8 bases between. CDR3 length equals 14 residues. From germline, CDR1 is SGHVS and CDR2 FNYEAQ. The CDR3 nucleotides are TGTGCCAGCAGCCCGGGGAGCTCTGGAAACACCATATATTTT. Translating it yields CASSPGSSGNTIYF.

The sample holds a few counts of this clonotype. The chain has TRBV28 and TRBJ2-7, with 8 bases lining up with TRBD1. The CDR3 totals 14 residues. Trimming cost V 4 bases and J 4 bases; bases outside gene matches: 6. The V gene's germline CDR1 is MDHEN and CDR2 SYDVKM. CDR3 residues: CASSSGQGPYEQYV. The DNA of the CDR3 is TGTGCCAGCAGTTCAGGACAGGGCCCATACGAGCAGTACGTC.

This clonotype was counted ten times or more. This chain uses TRBV29-1 with TRBJ1-4, with D tentatively TRBD1 (6 bases). The CDR3 extends over 14 amino acids. Germline V gene lookup returns CDR1 SQVTM and CDR2 ANQGSEA. V was clipped by 7 bases and J by 2 bases, with 14 bases between them. CDR3 residues: CSGTLQGTNEKLFF. CDR3 nucleotides: TGCAGCGGTACCCTGCAGGGGACTAATGAAAAACTGTTTTTT.

This clonotype has only a few counts. The chain's CDR3 is CASSHVNREIYF. CDR3 bases: TGCGCCAGCAGCCACGTAAACCGGGAAATATATTTT. V gene TRBV4-1 combines with J gene TRBJ1-3; no definite D call. CDR3 length equals 12 residues. Per germline, CDR1 MGHRA and CDR2 YSYEKL. V lost 3 bases and J lost 13, with 13 bases in between.

The chain carries TRBV28 and TRBJ2-6; no reliable D call. The germline gives CDR1 MDHEN, CDR2 SYDVKM. This CDR3 spans 15 amino acids. The germline V and J ends were trimmed by 11 bases and 4 bases, with 18 bases remaining between them. The CDR3 coding sequence is TGTGCCGCCTCGTGGGTTCGGTGGGGGGCCAACGTCCTGACTTTC. Protein product: CAASWVRWGANVLTF.

The rearrangement uses TRBV12-3 or TRBV12-4 and TRBJ2-2, with TRBD2 matching over 15 bases. The CDR3 runs 19 residues. The ends lost 5 bases at V and 3 bases at J; junction bases unmatched: 10. This CDR3 reads CASSPGTSGGSEDTGELFF. The CDR3 DNA reads TGTGCCAGCAGTCCAGGGACTAGCGGGGGGTCAGAAGACACCGGGGAGCTGTTTTTT.

This clonotype occurred once. Here the CDR3 reads CASSWGQGVTGELFF. The CDR3 DNA follows: TGTGCCAGCAGTTGGGGACAGGGAGTCACCGGGGAGCTGTTTTTT. The chain uses TRBV6-2 or TRBV6-3 and TRBJ2-2; TRBD1 aligns across 9 bases. In germline, CDR1 is MNHEY, CDR2 SVGEGT. V shed 4 bases, J shed 4 bases, and the junction held 4 bases outside the gene matches. The CDR3 loop spans 15 amino acids.

The chain employs TRBV7-2 and TRBJ2-7, with 7 bases lining up with TRBD1. Germline V CDR1 and CDR2: SGHTA, FQGNSA. The CDR3 is 15 amino acids. V gave up 1 base and J gave up 2 bases; unmatched junction bases: 5. CDR3 nucleotides: TGTGCCAGCAGCTTAGGCAGGGGGATGACCTACGAGCAGTACGTC. Translated: CASSLGRGMTYEQYV.

The rearrangement uses TRBV6-2 or TRBV6-3 and TRBJ2-7, with D tentatively TRBD2 (6 bases). In germline, CDR1 is MNHEY, CDR2 SVGEGT. The CDR3 has 16 residues. The V gene lost 6 bases and the J gene lost 2 bases, with 20 bases spanning the gap. The CDR3 protein is CASSLRGGPRTYEQYF. CDR3 nucleotides: TGTGCCAGCAGCCTTCGGGGAGGACCGAGAACCTACGAGCAGTACTTC.

This clonotype was recorded many times. The V call is TRBV27, the J call TRBJ1-4; 10 bases are a match to TRBD1. The J segment lost 10 bases and the V segment lost 5 bases, leaving 7 bases of the junction unmatched. The CDR3 consists of 14 residues. The germline gives CDR1 MNHEY, CDR2 SMNVEV (reference sequence). Here the CDR3 DNA reads TGTGCCAGCAGTCGCGGGACAGGGGAGGGAAAACTGTTTTTT. Translation gives CASSRGTGEGKLFF.

In this sample, this clonotype turned up many times. J is TRBJ1-1 and V is TRBV5-1; 7 positions agree with TRBD1. Per germline, CDR1 SGHRS and CDR2 YFSETQ. The CDR3 spans 14 residues. The V gene end was trimmed by 2 bases and the J gene end by 4 bases; junction bases not matched to a gene: 5. The CDR3 region is CASSFRTGGTEAFF. For the CDR3, the DNA is TGCGCCAGCAGCTTCAGGACAGGAGGCACTGAAGCTTTCTTT.

The chain employs TRBV7-9 and TRBJ1-4; D is undetermined. V was clipped by 7 bases and J by 3 bases, with 9 bases between them. This CDR3 is built from 13 residues. In germline, CDR1 is SEHNR, CDR2 FQNEAQ (reference sequence). The CDR3 protein is CASNTPANEKLFF. CDR3 DNA sequence: TGTGCCAGCAACACCCCGGCTAATGAAAAACTGTTTTTT.

This chain links TRBV12-5 with TRBJ1-2, with TRBD1 as a possible D gene (6 bases). CDR3 length equals 15 residues. The germline V and J ends were trimmed by 1 base and 7 bases, with 16 bases remaining between them. Germline lookup yields CDR1 LGHNT and CDR2 FRNRAP. CDR3 sequence: CASGLDIGGPPGYTF. The CDR3 bases are TGTGCTAGTGGTTTGGATATCGGGGGCCCCCCTGGCTACACCTTC. Full variable domain (outside the CDR3, taken from reference TRBV12-5 and TRBJ1-2): DARVTQTPRHKVTEMGQEVTMRCQPILGHNTVFWYRQTMMQGLELLAYFRNRAPLDDSGMPKDRFSAEMPDATLATLKIQPSEPRDSAVYFCASGLDIGGPPGYTFGSGTRLTVV.

This clonotype was detected many times. V gene TRBV5-1 combines with J gene TRBJ2-7; a possible D gene is TRBD2 (5 bases). Germline CDR1 and CDR2: SGHRS and YFSETQ. This CDR3 has 14 residues. The germline V and J ends were trimmed by 1 base and 2 bases, with 10 bases remaining between them. CDR3 coding DNA: TGCGCCAGCAGCTTGCGGGGAGACCCCTACGAGCAGTACTTC. This codes for CASSLRGDPYEQYF.

This clonotype was seen only a few times. The chain couples TRBV11-2 to TRBJ2-1, with 7 bases fitting TRBD1. With V trimmed by 5 bases and J by 3 bases, 4 bases remained unmatched. The CDR3 covers 14 residues. Germline V gene sequence: CDR1 SGHAT, CDR2 FQNNGV. This CDR3 is CASSRGTDYNEQFF. The CDR3 DNA is TGTGCCAGCAGCCGAGGGACAGACTACAATGAGCAGTTCTTC.

This clonotype was seen many times. This chain joins TRBV7-9 and TRBJ2-6; 8 positions agree with TRBD1. This CDR3 comprises 17 residues. Germline V gene sequence: CDR1 SEHNR, CDR2 FQNEAQ (reference sequence). The ends lost 6 bases at V and 2 bases at J; junction bases unmatched: 9. The CDR3 bases are TGTGCCAGCAGAAGGACAGGGCAGGGGGCTGGGGCCAACGTCCTGACTTTC. This codes for CASRRTGQGAGANVLTF.

A few counts support this clonotype. The chain employs TRBV7-2 and TRBJ2-3, with D hard to call. CDR3 length equals 13 residues. In germline, CDR1 is SGHTA, CDR2 FQGNSA. V lost 7 bases, J lost 5 bases, and 13 bases lay in between. The CDR3 sequence: CASTYTPGDTQYF. The DNA for the CDR3 is TGTGCCAGCACCTATACCCCTGGAGATACGCAGTATTTT.